This TCR beta chain is drawn from a study of radiation and T cells in renal cell carcinoma (TCRdb year 2020). At the level of the whole study: Samples were obtained from a clinical trial, in which 15 Gy stereotactic body radiation therapy was delivered to primary renal cell carcinomas and nephrectomy was performed 4 weeks later. In total, around 53 samples, comprising roughly 25 tumors and 27 peripheral blood samples, were subjected to TCR beta sequencing. Across all 53 samples, 4,016,671 unique CDR3 nucleotide sequences, encoding about 2,700,000 unique CDR3 amino acid sequences, were identified.

The paper as a whole reports these results and caveats: Because pretreatment tumor biopsies were not available, the study could not determine whether clonotypes were already present within the tumor at baseline. Effects of radiation dose or scheduling on the TCR repertoire could not be addressed with the single-armed trial design. In blood, the top tumor clonotypes increased from baseline to 2 weeks after radiation and then shrank by 4 weeks, which suggests a temporary expansion of tumor-resident clones. Dynamics of the blood repertoire were not tracked past 4 weeks after treatment.

What this sample's time point label stands for: blood 2 weeks post-SBRT. The intended sense of this specimen's treatment or condition label: 15 Gy SBRT to primary tumor, nephrectomy 4 weeks later. To track tumor-enriched clonotypes, serial peripheral blood was sampled from radiation-treated patients at baseline and at 2 weeks and 4 weeks after SBRT. Every patient's renal cell carcinoma showed clear cell pathology. Genomic DNA for TCR sequencing was prepared using the QIAamp DNA Blood Mini Kit (Qiagen). The analyses included just those samples that passed every quality control check. TCR beta libraries were generated from genomic DNA with the immunoSEQ kit, following the manufacturer's recommendations. To prepare libraries, a first multiplex PCR with proprietary primers was run, followed by a second PCR that added unique barcodes, and a bead cleanup was done after each round. Each sample batch included a kit-provided positive control reaction and a negative control reaction. The final libraries underwent checking on an Agilent 4200 TapeStation D1000 ScreenTape, volumetric pooling, and quantification by qPCR. Sequencing was performed on an Illumina NextSeq500 using a MidOutput 150-cycle cartridge, with 156 Read1 cycles, 15 Index1 cycles, and the kit custom primers. The pooled library was loaded at around 0.93 pM with around 20% PhiX control spiked in. From the authors' description of their analysis: Vendor-processed data were analyzed in R, and a clonotype was defined as all T cells sharing the same CDR3 nucleotide sequence. In the clone abundance analyses, frequencies were normalized to the 10,000 most abundant clones in each sample. Before analysis, public T cell clones were removed, and these numbered fewer than six per sample on average. An abundance difference of at least 32-fold between compartments was the criterion for calling clonotypes tumor-enriched or baseline blood-enriched. Clonotypes expanded or contracted between blood time points were identified with a beta-binomial differential abundance model. Similarity between tumor and blood repertoires was quantified using the Baroni-Urbani and Buser coefficient, and groups were compared with two-tailed Wilcoxon tests in R. Not all clones reach the TCRdb copy of this immuneACCESS table, which keeps in-frame sequences only. Checked studies attribute under half of the gap to unresolved V genes and leave the rest unexplained. V and J calls and clone size are given by that table; D and trimming were obtained from the DNA. Across this sample there are 100,000 to 150,000 clones, with more than 75% seen only once. The ten largest clonotypes hold about 5.6% of the sample.

Turning to this clone: Its cognate antigen has yet to be identified. Base qualities were left out, and no much larger clone turns up one base away. This sample includes further DNA sequences coding for the same CDR3.

The CDR3 covers 12 residues, taking in both the cysteine and the phenylalanine. The kept DNA is CDR3 alone, 36 bases in frame from the first base. At the junction V is shortened by 7 bases and J by 4 bases, with 14 bases in between. Per the germline V gene, SQVTM is the CDR1 and ANQGSEA is the CDR2. The sequence was collected from a woman between 65 and 79 years old with renal cell carcinoma. The sample consisted of blood, taken from a patient whose treatment included radiotherapy and nephrectomy. The V gene is TRBV29-1 and the J gene is TRBJ2-7, with no confident D gene call. The CDR3 loop reads CSATDPGYEQYF. At the DNA level, the sequence is TGCAGCGCGACGGACCCTGGGTACGAGCAGTACTTC.